The 14 T cell receptor beta chains below were found in one sample sequenced in a study of identical twins listed by TCRdb under 2016. Library creation used 5' RACE. Instrument used: Illumina HiSeq 2000. TCRdb reprocessed the public reads (quality trimming at Q25 with fastp, clone calling with MiXCR) and kept in-frame beta chains. Every distinct CDR3 protein forms one entry, paired with its most common genes and DNA. This sample has some 660,000 distinct CDR3 sequences in its table, and more than 6.5% of those were observed once. Of the sample, 0.8% to 1% falls within the top ten clones. A further study also used this sample, focusing on yellow fever vaccine responses in identical twins.

Sequencing was carried out using PBMCs. The receptors here all came from a woman younger than 35 in good health.

There are a few counts of this clonotype. This chain connects TRBV7-2 to TRBJ2-3, with a weak D call TRBD2 (6 bases). Per the germline V gene, CDR1 is SGHTA and CDR2 is FQGNSA. With 5 bases removed from V and 6 bases from J, the gap between germline ends came to 15 bases. CDR3 length: 14 amino acids. This CDR3 reads CASSQGREWDTQYF. CDR3 coding DNA: TGTGCCAGCAGCCAAGGTCGGGAGTGGGATACGCAGTATTTT.

This clonotype came up a few times. V gene TRBV6-5 combines with J gene TRBJ1-5; 8 bases line up with TRBD1. The V and J ends lost 4 bases and 2 bases, in that order; junction bases with no gene match: 4. The CDR3 extends over 15 amino acids. Per germline, CDR1 MNHEY and CDR2 SVGAGI. The CDR3 is CASSSDRAGNQPQHF. The CDR3 nucleotides read TGTGCCAGCAGTTCGGACAGGGCTGGCAATCAGCCCCAGCATTTT.

The sample holds a few counts of this clonotype. This chain joins TRBV4-3 and TRBJ2-7; the match to TRBD2 covers 13 bases. The V gene end was trimmed by 0 bases and the J gene end by 3 bases; junction bases not matched to a gene: 11. CDR1 and CDR2 from the germline V gene are LGHNA and YSLEER. This CDR3 is 19 amino acids long. CDR3: CASSQEGLAGSLQRYEQYF. CDR3 sequence (DNA): TGCGCCAGCAGCCAAGAGGGACTAGCGGGATCACTACAACGCTACGAGCAGTACTTC.

This clonotype has more than one count but fewer than ten. This chain connects TRBV5-5 to TRBJ2-1; tentatively, D is TRBD1 or TRBD2 (5 bases each). CDR3 size: 15 residues. The germline V gene has CDR1 SGHKS and CDR2 YYEKEE (reference sequence). Deletions cut 0 bases from V and 11 bases from J, with 18 bases between. The CDR3: CASSLGPGQGYQQFF. The CDR3 DNA reads as TGTGCCAGCAGCTTGGGACCGGGGCAGGGCTACCAGCAGTTCTTC.

This clonotype was counted ten times or more. In DNA, the CDR3 is TGCAGCGTTCGAGAAGCGGGAGGTCCCTACGAGCAGTACTTC. Translating it yields CSVREAGGPYEQYF. This rearrangement joins TRBV29-1 to TRBJ2-7; 9 bases align to TRBD2. The germline V gene has CDR1 SQVTM and CDR2 ANQGSEA. Trimming took 5 bases from V and 2 from J; bases not matched to a gene: 7. The CDR3 extends over 14 amino acids.

This clonotype was seen more than once but under ten times. The V gene is TRBV20-1, the J gene TRBJ2-2, with 10 positions matching TRBD2. The ends lost 2 bases at V and 9 bases at J; junction bases unmatched: 15. The CDR3 spans 17 residues. Germline V gene lookup returns CDR1 DFQATT and CDR2 SNEGSKA (reference sequence). DNA for the CDR3: TGCAGTGCTAGACCCGGACTAGCGGTCGGATTGAAGCGGGAGCTGTTTTTT. Translated, it gives CSARPGLAVGLKRELFF.

The chain combines TRBV30 with TRBJ1-6; 9 nucleotides line up with TRBD1. Germline V gives CDR1 GTSNPN, CDR2 SVGIG (reference sequence). J was trimmed by 10 bases and V by 5 bases; bases with no gene match: 12. There are 15 residues in the CDR3. CDR3 amino acids: CAWAPDRGAKSPLHF. DNA for the CDR3: TGTGCCTGGGCCCCGGACAGGGGCGCTAAGTCACCCCTCCACTTT.

This chain connects TRBV5-5 to TRBJ2-1; TRBD2 matches 10 bases. The V and J ends lost 2 bases and 4 bases, in that order; junction bases with no gene match: 3. This CDR3 contains 15 residues. CDR1 and CDR2 from the germline V gene are SGHKS and YYEKEE (reference sequence). This CDR3 is CASSLLAGTYNEQFF. The DNA of the CDR3 is TGTGCCAGCAGCTTACTAGCGGGGACGTACAATGAGCAGTTCTTC.

This clonotype was seen at least ten times. V gene TRBV5-1 combines with J gene TRBJ2-3; either TRBD1 or TRBD2 may supply D (5 bases each). Trimming shortened V by 4 bases and J by 5 bases, and 14 bases separated the two germline ends. Germline CDR1 is SGHRS and CDR2 is YFSETQ. The CDR3 runs 14 residues. The chain's CDR3 is CASSRGVLGDTQYF. CDR3 in DNA: TGCGCCAGCAGCAGGGGAGTCCTTGGAGATACGCAGTATTTT.

This clonotype has at least ten counts. The chain uses TRBV2 and TRBJ2-1, with D possibly being TRBD1 (6 bases). The CDR3 covers 13 residues. Germline values: CDR1 SNHLY, CDR2 FYNNEI. V lost 4 bases to trimming and J lost 10 bases, with 14 bases between them. CDR3 protein: CASSAQGMGEQFF. The CDR3 DNA is TGTGCCAGCAGTGCGCAGGGGATGGGCGAGCAGTTCTTC.

This clonotype was seen at least ten times. This chain uses TRBV12-3 or TRBV12-4 with TRBJ2-5, with D unresolved. Deletions cut 3 bases from V and 2 bases from J, with 13 bases between. This CDR3 is built from 15 residues. The CDR3 region is CASSFEIDKQETQYF. CDR3 in DNA: TGTGCCAGCAGTTTCGAAATCGACAAGCAAGAGACCCAGTACTTC.

As to this clonotype: Without the conserved terminal phenylalanine or tryptophan, this CDR3 likely stems from a read error. The V and J genes are TRBV7-7 and TRBJ2-7; possibly TRBD2 for D (6 bases). The CDR3 contains 15 residues. Germline values: CDR1 SSHAT, CDR2 FNYEAQ (reference sequence). CDR3 nucleotides: TGTGCTAGCAGCTCCCATTTAGGCGGGGTCTACGAGCAGTACTAC. Protein product: CASSSHLGGVYEQYY.

The chain employs TRBV12-3 or TRBV12-4 and TRBJ1-5, with 8 bases aligning to TRBD1. This CDR3 has 17 residues. V dropped 5 bases and J dropped 2; count of bases not matched to a gene: 11. The CDR3 protein is CASSQGGQGAGNQPQHF. CDR3 nucleotide sequence: TGTGCCAGCAGTCAAGGGGGTCAGGGGGCAGGCAATCAGCCCCAGCATTTT.

This clonotype was recorded at least ten times. The chain combines TRBV28 with TRBJ1-6, with no clear D. V lost 7 bases to trimming and J lost 0 bases, with 13 bases between them. This CDR3 comprises 16 residues. Germline CDR1 MDHEN, CDR2 SYDVKM. CDR3: CASTWTASSYNSPLHF. Here the CDR3 DNA reads TGTGCCAGCACTTGGACGGCGAGCTCCTATAATTCACCCCTCCACTTT.